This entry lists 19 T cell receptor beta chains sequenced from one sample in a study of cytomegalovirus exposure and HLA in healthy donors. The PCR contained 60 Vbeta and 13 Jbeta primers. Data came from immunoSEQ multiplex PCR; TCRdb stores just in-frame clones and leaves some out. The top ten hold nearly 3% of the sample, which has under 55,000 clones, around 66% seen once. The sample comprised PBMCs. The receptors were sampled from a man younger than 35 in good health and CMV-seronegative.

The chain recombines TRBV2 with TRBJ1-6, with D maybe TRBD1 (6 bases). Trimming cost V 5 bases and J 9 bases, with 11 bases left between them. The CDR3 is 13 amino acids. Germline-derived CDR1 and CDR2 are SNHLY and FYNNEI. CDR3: CASSYQGPSPLHF. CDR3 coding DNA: TGTGCCAGCAGTTATCAGGGGCCTTCACCCCTCCACTTT.

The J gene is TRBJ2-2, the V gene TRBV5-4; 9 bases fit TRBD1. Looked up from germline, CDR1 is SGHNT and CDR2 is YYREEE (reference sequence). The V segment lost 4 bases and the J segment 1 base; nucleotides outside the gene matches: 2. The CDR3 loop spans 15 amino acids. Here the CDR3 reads CASSQGQGNTGELFF. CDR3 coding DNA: TGTGCCAGCAGCCAGGGACAGGGGAACACCGGGGAGCTGTTTTTT.

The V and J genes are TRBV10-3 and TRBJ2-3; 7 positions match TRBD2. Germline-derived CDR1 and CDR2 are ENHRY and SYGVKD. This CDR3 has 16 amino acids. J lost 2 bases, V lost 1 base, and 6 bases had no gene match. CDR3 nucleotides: TGTGCCATCAGTGAGTTTCCTAGCGGACACACAGATACGCAGTATTTT. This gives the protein CAISEFPSGHTDTQYF.

CDR3 in DNA: TGTGCCACCAGCAGAGTTATGAACACTGAAGCTTTCTTT. Its protein is CATSRVMNTEAFF. V and J are TRBV15 and TRBJ1-1; no clear D. Germline loops: CDR1 LNHNV, CDR2 YYDKDF (reference sequence). The CDR3 extends over 13 amino acids. V dropped 1 base and J dropped 0 bases, with 3 bases sitting between them.

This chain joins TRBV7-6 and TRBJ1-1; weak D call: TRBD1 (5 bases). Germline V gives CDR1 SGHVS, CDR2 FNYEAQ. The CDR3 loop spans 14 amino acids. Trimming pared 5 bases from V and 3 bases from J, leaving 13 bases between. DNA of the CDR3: TGTGCCAGCAGCGTTGGGGGGATGGACACTGAAGCTTTCTTT. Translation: CASSVGGMDTEAFF. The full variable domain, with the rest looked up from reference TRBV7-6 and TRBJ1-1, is GAGVSQSPRYKVTKRGQDVALRCDPISGHVSLYWYRQALGQGPEFLTYFNYEAQQDKSGLPNDRFSAERPEGSISTLTIQRTEQRDSAMYRCASSVGGMDTEAFFGQGTRLTVV.

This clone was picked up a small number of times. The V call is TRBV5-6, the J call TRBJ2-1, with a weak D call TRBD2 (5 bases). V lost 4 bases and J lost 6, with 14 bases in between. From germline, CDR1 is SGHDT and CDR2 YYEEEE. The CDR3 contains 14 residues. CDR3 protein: CASSRRVGSNEQFF. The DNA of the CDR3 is TGTGCCAGCAGCCGGCGGGTGGGAAGCAATGAGCAGTTCTTC.

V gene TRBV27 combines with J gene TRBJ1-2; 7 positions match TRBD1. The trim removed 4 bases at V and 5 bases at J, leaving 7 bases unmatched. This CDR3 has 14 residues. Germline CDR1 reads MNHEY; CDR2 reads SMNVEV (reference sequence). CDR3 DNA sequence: TGTGCCAGCAGTTCACAGGGGATTGGGTATGGCTACACCTTC. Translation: CASSSQGIGYGYTF.

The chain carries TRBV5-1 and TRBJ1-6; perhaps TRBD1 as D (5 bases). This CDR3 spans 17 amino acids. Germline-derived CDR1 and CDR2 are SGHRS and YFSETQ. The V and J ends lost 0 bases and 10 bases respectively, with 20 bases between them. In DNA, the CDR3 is TGCGCCAGCAGCTTGGAATATCCATCCGGGGGTGGGTCACCCCTCCACTTT. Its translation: CASSLEYPSGGGSPLHF.

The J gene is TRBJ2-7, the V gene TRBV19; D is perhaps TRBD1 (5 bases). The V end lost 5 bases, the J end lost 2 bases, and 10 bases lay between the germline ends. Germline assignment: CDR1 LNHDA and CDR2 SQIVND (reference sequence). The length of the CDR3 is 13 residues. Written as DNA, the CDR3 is TGTGCCAGTAGTCGGGCCAGGGCCTACGAGCAGTACTTC. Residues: CASSRARAYEQYF.

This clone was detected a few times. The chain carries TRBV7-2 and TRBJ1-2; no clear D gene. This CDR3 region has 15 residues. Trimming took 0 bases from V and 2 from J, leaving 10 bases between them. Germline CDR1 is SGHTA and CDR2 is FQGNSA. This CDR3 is CASSLAPTGNYGYTF. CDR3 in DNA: TGTGCCAGCAGCTTAGCCCCGACGGGAAACTATGGCTACACCTTC.

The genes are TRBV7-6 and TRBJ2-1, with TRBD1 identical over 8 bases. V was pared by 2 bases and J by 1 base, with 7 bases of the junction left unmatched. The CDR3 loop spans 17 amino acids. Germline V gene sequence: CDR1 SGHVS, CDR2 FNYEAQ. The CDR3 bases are TGTGCCAGCAGCTTAAGTCTCCGGACAGGGTCCTACAATGAGCAGTTCTTC. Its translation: CASSLSLRTGSYNEQFF. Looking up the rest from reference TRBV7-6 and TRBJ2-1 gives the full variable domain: GAGVSQSPRYKVTKRGQDVALRCDPISGHVSLYWYRQALGQGPEFLTYFNYEAQQDKSGLPNDRFSAERPEGSISTLTIQRTEQRDSAMYRCASSLSLRTGSYNEQFFGPGTRLTVL.

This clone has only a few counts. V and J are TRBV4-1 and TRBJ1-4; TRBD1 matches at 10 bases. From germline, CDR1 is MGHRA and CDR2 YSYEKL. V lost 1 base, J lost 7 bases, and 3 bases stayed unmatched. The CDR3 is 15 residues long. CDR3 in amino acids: CASSQGTGGIEKLFF. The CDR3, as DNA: TGCGCCAGCAGCCAAGGGACAGGGGGAATTGAAAAACTGTTTTTT.

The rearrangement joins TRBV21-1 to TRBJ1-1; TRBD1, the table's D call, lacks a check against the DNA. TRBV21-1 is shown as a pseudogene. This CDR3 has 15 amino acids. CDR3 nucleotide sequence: TGTGCCAGCAGCAAAGCGGCAGGGGGTAACACTGAAGCTTTCTTT. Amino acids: CASSKAAGGNTEAFF.

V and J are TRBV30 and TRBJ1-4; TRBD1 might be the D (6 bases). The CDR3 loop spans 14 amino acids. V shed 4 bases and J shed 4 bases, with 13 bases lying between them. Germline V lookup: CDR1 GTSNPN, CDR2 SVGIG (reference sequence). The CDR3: CAWNPTGFNEKLFF. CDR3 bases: TGTGCCTGGAACCCGACAGGCTTTAATGAAAAACTGTTTTTT.

DNA for the CDR3: TGTGCCAGCAGTTTCGGGGGGGCAGGACAGCCCCAGCATTTT. Translation: CASSFGGAGQPQHF. This chain links TRBV27 with TRBJ1-5; the D gene is possibly TRBD1 (6 bases). CDR1 is MNHEY and CDR2 is SMNVEV in the germline V gene (reference sequence). V was pared by 3 bases and J by 7 bases, with 13 bases between. The length of the CDR3 is 14 residues.

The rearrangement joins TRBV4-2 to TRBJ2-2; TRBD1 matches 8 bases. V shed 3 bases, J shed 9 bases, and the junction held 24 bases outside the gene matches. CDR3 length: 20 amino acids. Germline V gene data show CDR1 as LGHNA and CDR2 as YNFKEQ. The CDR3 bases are TGTGCCAGCAGCCACCACCAACCGAGGACAGGGAAAGTAGGTGTCCGGGAGCTGTTTTTT. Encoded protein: CASSHHQPRTGKVGVRELFF.

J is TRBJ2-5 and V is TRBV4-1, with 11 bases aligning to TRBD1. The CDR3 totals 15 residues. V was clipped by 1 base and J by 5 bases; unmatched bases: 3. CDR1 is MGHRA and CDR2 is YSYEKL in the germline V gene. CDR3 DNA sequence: TGCGCCAGCAGCCAAGTGGGGACAGGGGGTGAGACCCAGTACTTC. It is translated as CASSQVGTGGETQYF.

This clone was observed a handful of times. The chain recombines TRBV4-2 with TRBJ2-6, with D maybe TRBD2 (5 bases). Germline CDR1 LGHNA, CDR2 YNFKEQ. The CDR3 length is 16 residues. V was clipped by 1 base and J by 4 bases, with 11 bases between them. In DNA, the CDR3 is TGTGCCAGCAGCCAAGGGACGGGGTCCGGGGCCAACGTCCTGACTTTC. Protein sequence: CASSQGTGSGANVLTF.

CDR3 DNA sequence: TGCGCCAGCAGCCAAGGAGGGACTTTCCGGAATGAAAAACTGTTTTTT. Translating it yields CASSQGGTFRNEKLFF. The chain has TRBV4-3 and TRBJ1-4, with D possibly being TRBD1 (5 bases). The V gene's germline CDR1 is LGHNA and CDR2 YSLEER. CDR3 length: 16 residues. Trimming removed 1 base at V and 5 bases at J, with 14 bases between.